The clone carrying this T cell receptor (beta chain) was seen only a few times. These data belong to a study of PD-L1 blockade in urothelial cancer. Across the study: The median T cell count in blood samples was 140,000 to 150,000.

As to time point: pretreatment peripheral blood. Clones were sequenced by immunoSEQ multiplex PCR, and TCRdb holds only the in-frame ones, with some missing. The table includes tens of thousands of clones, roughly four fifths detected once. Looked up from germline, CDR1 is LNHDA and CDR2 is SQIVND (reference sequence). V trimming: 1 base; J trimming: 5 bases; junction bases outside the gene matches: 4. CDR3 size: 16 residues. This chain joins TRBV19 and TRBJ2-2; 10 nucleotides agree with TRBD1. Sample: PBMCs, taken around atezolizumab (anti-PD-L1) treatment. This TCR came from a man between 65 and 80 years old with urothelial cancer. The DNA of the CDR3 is TGTGCCAGTAGTATAGTCCCGGGACAGGGGACCGGGGAGCTGTTTTTT. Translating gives CASSIVPGQGTGELFF.